The clone carrying this T cell receptor (beta chain) was seen a handful of times. This CDR3 is 17 amino acids long. With 4 bases removed from V and 5 bases from J, the gap between germline ends came to 25 bases. The germline V gene has CDR1 SGHRS and CDR2 YFSETQ. UMIs and sample barcodes were carried by the TCR alpha and TCR beta cDNA libraries that 5'RACE produced using constant-segment primers. TCRdb reprocessed the 5' RACE reads with MiXCR, giving one entry per CDR3 protein. The sample consists of under 650,000 distinct CDR3 sequences, roughly 17% of them appearing once. The record originates from a study of T-cell memory formation after mild COVID-19.

The V gene is TRBV5-1, the J gene TRBJ2-7; perhaps D is TRBD1 or TRBD2 (5 bases each). The clonotype was recovered from an adult woman who had mild COVID-19 (a few samples of this study predate the infection). Cell type and time point are not known. The source material was PBMCs or a T cell subset sorted from them (not recorded which). The CDR3 loop is CASSRRVVGRRDDEQYF. DNA of the CDR3: TGCGCCAGCAGCCGGCGGGTGGTTGGCCGAAGGGACGACGAGCAGTACTTC.